Each of the 20 T cell receptor beta chains below was sequenced from the same sample in a study of blood T cells in healthy people across ages. Next came a second PCR, run for roughly 7 to 12 cycles, which used a sample-barcoded 5' primer along with a J-beta primer mix. Each CDR3 protein is one row after TCRdb ran MiXCR on the 5' RACE reads. Among a few hundred thousand distinct CDR3 sequences, roughly a quarter were seen once, and the ten largest hold roughly 18%. The sequenced material came from blood. These receptors were obtained from a woman between 65 and 79 years old in good health.

The chain uses TRBV20-1 and TRBJ2-1, with 11 bases matching TRBD1. Looked up from germline, CDR1 is DFQATT and CDR2 is SNEGSKA (reference sequence). Trimming took 5 bases from V and 3 from J; bases not matched to a gene: 6. The CDR3 is 15 residues long. The CDR3 spells CSADSGTGGYNEQFF. CDR3 bases: TGCAGTGCTGATTCCGGGACAGGGGGCTACAATGAGCAGTTCTTC.

Written as DNA, the CDR3 is TGTGCCAGCTCACCAACAGGGAGGGCCCTAATGGCCCAGCATTTT. Protein sequence: CASSPTGRALMAQHF. The V call is TRBV18, the J call TRBJ1-5, with D possibly matching TRBD1 (6 bases). Germline CDR1 KGHSH, CDR2 LQKENI. V was cut by 2 bases and J by 11 bases, with 19 bases left in between. The CDR3 runs 15 residues.

This clonotype was counted a few times. The CDR3 nucleotides are TGTGCCAGCAGCTTAGCGGCAGGGGGATCCCATGGCTACACCTTC. It encodes CASSLAAGGSHGYTF. V and J are TRBV7-9 and TRBJ1-2; 7 bases are a match to TRBD1. This CDR3 contains 15 residues. CDR1 and CDR2 (germline): SEHNR, FQNEAQ (reference sequence). The trim removed 0 bases at V and 6 bases at J, leaving 7 bases unmatched.

The V and J genes are TRBV20-1 and TRBJ2-7; a weak D match, TRBD2 (5 bases). The CDR3 covers 13 residues. Germline V gives CDR1 DFQATT, CDR2 SNEGSKA (reference sequence). V was clipped by 3 bases and J by 5 bases, with 14 bases between them. The CDR3 sequence: CSASKGAVDEQYF. The CDR3 nucleotides read TGCAGTGCTAGTAAGGGAGCGGTGGACGAGCAGTACTTC.

The genes are TRBV6-2 or TRBV6-3 and TRBJ2-3, with D possibly being TRBD1 (5 bases). V lost 5 bases to trimming and J lost 7 bases, with 10 bases between them. CDR1 and CDR2 from the germline V gene are MNHEY and SVGEGT. The CDR3 sequence is 12 residues long. The CDR3 nucleotides read TGTGCCAGCAGTCCCAGGGCGAATACGCAGTATTTT. It encodes CASSPRANTQYF.

This clonotype was found a few times. The rearrangement uses TRBV3-1 and TRBJ1-2; D is ambiguous. Trimming shortened V by 2 bases and J by 8 bases, and 18 bases separated the two germline ends. This CDR3 spans 15 amino acids. CDR1 and CDR2 from the germline V gene are LGHDT and YNNKEL (reference sequence). The chain's CDR3 is CASSQNEGRGGGYTF. The CDR3 nucleotides read TGTGCCAGCAGCCAAAATGAAGGACGAGGAGGAGGCTACACCTTC.

Notes on this clonotype: A much larger clone lies one base from this, so it may be a read error. The chain is built from TRBV4-3 and TRBJ1-4; D not certain. V lost 4 bases, J lost 5 bases, and 14 bases lay in between. CDR3 size: 15 residues. Germline V gene sequence: CDR1 LGHNA, CDR2 YSLEER. CDR3 bases: TGCGCCAGCAGCCCTGGACCGACCTCCAATGAAAAACTGTTTTTT. As protein: CASSPGPTSNEKLFF.

V usage is TRBV13 and J usage is TRBJ1-1; D is undetermined. CDR1 and CDR2 from the germline V gene are PRHDT and FYEKMQ (reference sequence). V lost 5 bases to trimming and J lost 7 bases, with 11 bases between them. The CDR3 loop spans 12 amino acids. For the CDR3, the DNA is TGTGCCAGCAGCGTCCTCGGCAGTGAAGCTTTCTTT. Encoded protein: CASSVLGSEAFF.

This clonotype was seen more than once but under ten times. The V call is TRBV5-5, the J call TRBJ2-7; D might be TRBD2 (5 bases). The CDR3 has 13 amino acids. Germline lookup yields CDR1 SGHKS and CDR2 YYEKEE (reference sequence). Trimming removed 0 bases at V and 7 bases at J, with 11 bases between. The CDR3 spells CASSLGVPGEQYF. The CDR3 region has the DNA TGTGCCAGCAGCTTGGGGGTTCCGGGGGAGCAGTACTTC.

This chain uses TRBV27 with TRBJ2-1; D is unclear. Gene TRBJ2-5 matches the end of the DNA better, so the J call may be wrong. The CDR3 spans 13 residues. The V gene's germline CDR1 is MNHEY and CDR2 SMNVEV (reference sequence). The DNA for the CDR3 is TGTGCCAGCAGTTTTGAAGGGTTCGAGACCCAGTACTTC. This codes for CASSFEGFETQYF.

This clonotype has a handful of counts. J is TRBJ2-5 and V is TRBV29-1; TRBD2 aligns across 7 bases. The J call is doubtful: the DNA matches TRBJ2-7 better. Germline loops: CDR1 SQVTM, CDR2 ANQGSEA. The CDR3 runs to 13 residues. For the CDR3, the DNA is TGCAGCGTTGAGGCCCCCGGGAGGAACGAGCAGTACTTC. Its translation is CSVEAPGRNEQYF.

This clonotype has only a few counts. The chain combines TRBV20-1 with TRBJ1-2; D remains ambiguous. V gave up 4 bases and J gave up 3 bases, with 9 bases separating them. The germline CDR1 and CDR2 sequences are DFQATT and SNEGSKA (reference sequence). The CDR3 spans 12 residues. The CDR3 here is CSATDSYYGYTF. The CDR3 region has the DNA TGCAGTGCTACGGATAGCTACTATGGCTACACCTTC.

There are a few counts of this clonotype. The chain uses TRBV3-1 and TRBJ2-1; maybe TRBD1 (5 bases). Germline lookup yields CDR1 LGHDT and CDR2 YNNKEL (reference sequence). Trimming took 2 bases from V and 5 from J, leaving 13 bases between them. There are 15 residues in the CDR3. Here the CDR3 DNA reads TGTGCCAGCAGCCAAAGCCCAGGGTCCAACAATGAGCAGTTCTTC. This encodes CASSQSPGSNNEQFF.

This clonotype came up a few times. The chain links TRBV10-3 to TRBJ2-5; the match to TRBD2 covers 11 bases. The J call may be mistaken, given a closer DNA end match to TRBJ2-1. Germline V gene lookup returns CDR1 ENHRY and CDR2 SYGVKD. The CDR3 covers 14 residues. The CDR3 nucleotides read TGTGCCATCAGGTTGACTAGCGGGGACAATGAGCAGTTCTTC. As protein: CAIRLTSGDNEQFF.

This clonotype came up a few times. The rearrangement joins TRBV6-1 to TRBJ2-5, with no clear D. Germline lookup yields CDR1 MNHNS and CDR2 SASEGT. V was clipped by 4 bases and J by 0 bases, with 6 bases between them. This CDR3 has 13 amino acids. CDR3 region: CASSVRDQETQYF. CDR3 nucleotide sequence: TGTGCCAGCAGTGTACGGGACCAAGAGACCCAGTACTTC.

This clonotype was seen only a few times. The rearrangement links TRBV6-1 to TRBJ2-7; tentatively, D is TRBD1 (6 bases). The germline CDR1 and CDR2 sequences are MNHNS and SASEGT. The CDR3 sequence is 13 residues long. Trimming took 5 bases from V and 1 from J, leaving 9 bases between them. The DNA for the CDR3 is TGTGCCAGCAGTACTCAGGGGTCCTACGAGCAGTACTTC. This encodes CASSTQGSYEQYF.

CDR3 sequence (DNA): TGTGCCAGCAGCTTCAGAAGTGAGCTGTTTTTT. Its protein product is CASSFRSELFF. V is TRBV7-9 and J is TRBJ2-2; D call uncertain. The germline gives CDR1 SEHNR, CDR2 FQNEAQ (reference sequence). This CDR3 has 11 amino acids. V was pared by 3 bases and J by 11 bases, with 7 bases between.

CDR3 in amino acids: CSARRGDEPQHF. As DNA, the CDR3 is TGCAGTGCTAGAAGGGGGGATGAGCCCCAGCATTTT. The J gene is TRBJ1-5, the V gene TRBV20-1, with D perhaps matching TRBD1 (6 bases). Trimming removed 2 bases from V and 8 bases from J, with 10 bases in between. From germline, CDR1 is DFQATT and CDR2 SNEGSKA (reference sequence). CDR3 length equals 12 residues.

This clonotype was detected a few times. J is TRBJ2-5 and V is TRBV20-1; D possibly corresponds to TRBD1 (6 bases). The J call is uncertain, as TRBJ2-7 better fits the DNA end. CDR3 length: 14 residues. Germline V lookup: CDR1 DFQATT, CDR2 SNEGSKA (reference sequence). CDR3 in DNA: TGCAGTGCTAGTTGGTCACAGGGCTTTTACGAGCAGTACTTC. Its protein is CSASWSQGFYEQYF.

This clonotype appeared a single time. The V call is TRBV4-2, the J call TRBJ2-4, with 9 bases lining up with TRBD1. Germline V CDR1 and CDR2: LGHNA, YNFKEQ. The length of the CDR3 is 17 residues. V shed 0 bases and J 4 bases; nucleotides not matched to a gene: 7. The CDR3 nucleotides read TGTGCCAGCAGCCAAGAATTAAGACAGGGGGGGAAAAACATTCAGTACTTC. Encoded protein: CASSQELRQGGKNIQYF.